The source of this T cell receptor (beta chain) is a study of control samples from healthy donors and cancer patients. Libraries were prepared by immunoSEQ multiplex PCR; TCRdb keeps only in-frame clonotypes and omits some of them. The repertoire holds fewer than 200,000 clones, with around 87% as singletons. Deletions cut 3 bases from V and 2 bases from J, with 11 bases between. The germline V gene has CDR1 LGHDT and CDR2 YNNKEL (reference sequence). This CDR3 comprises 14 residues. Sequencing used blood. The rearrangement uses TRBV3-1 (or the pseudogene TRBV3-2) and TRBJ2-7, with D possibly matching TRBD2 (7 bases). This receptor was obtained from a woman in her forties or fifties in good health. The CDR3 DNA reads TGTGCCAGCAGCCAGCCCGGGGGGCCCTACGAGCAGTACTTC. This sequence encodes CASSQPGGPYEQYF.